Below are 28 T cell receptor beta chains sequenced from a single sample in a study of CD8 T cells in ankylosing spondylitis. The study's findings and limits: Apparently characteristic of ankylosing spondylitis blood was a TCR beta motif (about 8 highly homologous variants).

For these receptors, no antigen is known. TCRdb reprocessed the 5' RACE reads with MiXCR, giving one entry per CDR3 protein. The sample has approximately 520,000 distinct CDR3 sequences; roughly 5.2% are singletons. Sequencing was performed on blood, either unsorted or a sorted T cell fraction (not recorded which). Receptors originate from a male donor with ankylosing spondylitis.

This clonotype has at least ten counts. V usage is TRBV19 and J usage is TRBJ2-5; 7 nucleotides align to TRBD1. V trimming: 9 bases; J trimming: 1 base; junction bases outside the gene matches: 8. CDR1 is LNHDA and CDR2 is SQIVND in the germline V gene (reference sequence). The CDR3 is 14 amino acids. The CDR3 DNA reads as TGTGCCAGCTCGACAGGGAACCGCCAAGAGACCCAGTACTTC. Translated, it gives CASSTGNRQETQYF.

This clonotype has a handful of counts. J is TRBJ2-5 and V is TRBV29-1; D gene uncertain. The germline V gene encodes CDR1 SQVTM and CDR2 ANQGSEA. Trimming pared 4 bases from V and 4 bases from J, leaving 16 bases between. The CDR3 is made up of 14 amino acids. CDR3 sequence reads: CSVGVSLLGETQYF. CDR3 in DNA: TGCAGCGTTGGGGTATCCCTCCTCGGAGAGACCCAGTACTTC.

This chain joins TRBV18 and TRBJ2-1, with D tentatively TRBD1 or TRBD2 (7 bases each). The V and J ends lost 5 bases and 6 bases respectively, with 17 bases between them. The CDR3 has 15 amino acids. From germline, CDR1 is KGHSH and CDR2 LQKENI. CDR3 loop: CASSAGARGGNEQFF. The CDR3 bases are TGTGCCAGCTCAGCCGGGGCCAGGGGGGGCAATGAGCAGTTCTTC.

This clonotype appeared many times. The chain employs TRBV11-2 and TRBJ2-3; 12 positions agree with TRBD2. Germline trimming cut 5 bases from V and 5 bases from J; bases unmatched to any gene: 5. The CDR3 is 15 residues long. Germline V gene data show CDR1 as SGHAT and CDR2 as FQNNGV. In DNA form, the CDR3 reads TGTGCCAGCAGCCTACGACTAGCGGGAGAAGATACGCAGTATTTT. Residues: CASSLRLAGEDTQYF.

This clonotype was recorded many times. The chain is built from TRBV5-5 and TRBJ2-1; 8 bases are a match to TRBD1. The trim removed 4 bases at V and 5 bases at J, leaving 5 bases unmatched. CDR3 length: 14 amino acids. Looked up from germline, CDR1 is SGHKS and CDR2 is YYEKEE (reference sequence). The CDR3 bases are TGTGCCAGCAGCCTCCAGGGGGCAAACAATGAGCAGTTCTTC. Its translation: CASSLQGANNEQFF.

This clonotype was counted many times. This chain links TRBV28 with TRBJ1-2; D unclear. The CDR3 sequence is 14 residues long. Germline CDR1 MDHEN, CDR2 SYDVKM. Trimming removed 7 bases from V and 1 base from J, with 13 bases in between. Here the CDR3 reads CASTQAGFNYGYTF. The CDR3 coding sequence is TGTGCCAGCACCCAAGCAGGCTTTAACTATGGCTACACCTTC.

This clonotype has a count of ten or more. The V gene is TRBV27, the J gene TRBJ2-2; 11 nucleotides match TRBD1. Germline V gene sequence: CDR1 MNHEY, CDR2 SMNVEV (reference sequence). The V segment lost 2 bases and the J segment 5 bases; nucleotides outside the gene matches: 4. The CDR3 consists of 16 residues. CDR3 nucleotides: TGTGCCAGCAGTTTAACGGGGACAGGGGGGACCGGGGAGCTGTTTTTT. Its protein product is CASSLTGTGGTGELFF.

This clonotype appeared many times. This chain links TRBV4-1 with TRBJ1-5, with D unclear. Germline V gene sequence: CDR1 MGHRA, CDR2 YSYEKL. V lost 1 base and J 0 bases, leaving 10 bases between the germline ends. The CDR3 is 16 amino acids. CDR3 sequence reads: CASSQGALYSNQPQHF. For the CDR3, the DNA is TGCGCCAGCAGCCAAGGGGCACTCTATAGCAATCAGCCCCAGCATTTT.

At least ten counts were recorded for this clonotype. The chain links TRBV4-2 to TRBJ2-1; TRBD2 might be the D (5 bases). Trimming took off 0 bases at V and 9 bases at J, with 12 bases between the two ends. This CDR3 is 14 amino acids long. The germline CDR1 and CDR2 sequences are LGHNA and YNFKEQ. In DNA, the CDR3 is TGTGCCAGCAGCCAAGAGCTAGCTGGTGGTGAGCAGTTCTTC. Translated: CASSQELAGGEQFF.

This clonotype has ten or more counts. The V call is TRBV5-1, the J call TRBJ2-5; possibly TRBD1 or TRBD2 for D (5 bases each). The CDR3 runs 14 residues. V dropped 7 bases and J dropped 2 bases, with 15 bases sitting between them. Germline CDR1 reads SGHRS; CDR2 reads YFSETQ. The DNA for the CDR3 is TGCGCCAGCGAAGCAAGGGACGCACAAGAGACCCAGTACTTC. It is translated as CASEARDAQETQYF.

Concerning this clonotype itself: This may stem from a read error, because a much larger clone lies one nucleotide away. Here the CDR3 reads CASSSDTGDFGYTF. CDR3 nucleotide sequence: TGTGCCAGCAGCTCGGACACGGGAGACTTTGGCTACACCTTC. This chain connects TRBV7-8 to TRBJ1-2; a weak D match, TRBD1 (5 bases). CDR3 length equals 14 residues. V was trimmed by 4 bases and J by 7 bases, leaving 16 bases between them. The germline V gene encodes CDR1 SGHVS and CDR2 FQNEAQ.

This clonotype was seen at least ten times. This chain joins TRBV18 and TRBJ1-1, with TRBD1 as a possible D gene (5 bases). The CDR3 is 16 amino acids. V lost 3 bases, J lost 4 bases, and 18 bases lay in between. CDR1 is KGHSH, CDR2 LQKENI, per germline. This CDR3 reads CASSPSGRGGSTEAFF. The CDR3 coding sequence is TGTGCCAGCTCACCGTCGGGGCGGGGAGGGAGCACTGAAGCTTTCTTT.

The V gene is TRBV6-9, the J gene TRBJ2-1, with 9 bases identical to TRBD2. The V gene's germline CDR1 is MNHGY and CDR2 SVAAGI. The V gene end was trimmed by 6 bases and the J gene end by 6 bases; junction bases not matched to a gene: 9. The CDR3 totals 15 residues. Here the CDR3 reads CASSLGASGVNEQFF. For the CDR3, the DNA is TGTGCCAGCAGCCTTGGGGCTAGCGGGGTCAATGAGCAGTTCTTC.

This clonotype was counted many times. The chain is built from TRBV20-1 and TRBJ1-1; 8 bases are shared with TRBD1. Germline CDR1 DFQATT, CDR2 SNEGSKA (reference sequence). CDR3 length: 12 residues. This CDR3 is CRTGDVETEAFF. The CDR3 nucleotides read TGCAGGACAGGGGATGTTGAAACTGAAGCTTTCTTT.

The sample holds a few counts of this clonotype. The chain joins TRBV5-1 to TRBJ2-3; no definite D call. This CDR3 has 13 residues. The germline V and J ends were trimmed by 2 bases and 3 bases, with 7 bases remaining between them. Germline-derived CDR1 and CDR2 are SGHRS and YFSETQ. CDR3 nucleotide sequence: TGCGCCAGCAGCTTAATGCCGACAGATACGCAGTATTTT. Amino acid sequence: CASSLMPTDTQYF.

At least ten counts were recorded for this clonotype. The chain couples TRBV3-1 to TRBJ2-1; D tentatively fits TRBD1 or TRBD2 (5 bases each). Germline V gene data show CDR1 as LGHDT and CDR2 as YNNKEL (reference sequence). This CDR3 spans 11 amino acids. V lost 11 bases, J lost 6 bases, and 11 bases lay in between. DNA of the CDR3: TGTGCCGCAGAGAGGGGCAATGAGCAGTTCTTC. This gives the protein CAAERGNEQFF.

This clonotype was recorded at least ten times. The chain uses TRBV12-3 or TRBV12-4 and TRBJ1-3; the D gene is possibly TRBD1 (5 bases). V lost 7 bases, J lost 1 base, and 11 bases lay in between. The CDR3 sequence is 14 residues long. CDR3 nucleotide sequence: TGTGCCAGCAATCTAAGGGGTTCTGGAAACACCATATATTTT. Protein: CASNLRGSGNTIYF.

This clonotype was seen repeatedly, ten times or more. The rearrangement uses TRBV6-5 and TRBJ2-7; D ambiguous. The CDR3 is made up of 16 amino acids. The germline V gene has CDR1 MNHEY and CDR2 SVGAGI. V lost 3 bases and J lost 2, with 17 bases in between. DNA for the CDR3: TGTGCCAGCAGTTATTCCTTACACCCAGTTGCCTACGAGCAGTACTTC. This encodes CASSYSLHPVAYEQYF.

This clonotype was found a few times. This chain joins TRBV25-1 and TRBJ2-7; no clear D. Germline V lookup: CDR1 MGHDK, CDR2 SYGVNS. V was pared by 3 bases and J by 3 bases, with 9 bases between. This CDR3 region has 13 residues. CDR3 residues: CASSDPGDYEQYF. The DNA of the CDR3 is TGTGCCAGCAGTGATCCAGGAGACTACGAGCAGTACTTC.

This clonotype was counted many times. The chain combines TRBV5-1 with TRBJ2-1; D is ambiguous. Germline V gives CDR1 SGHRS, CDR2 YFSETQ. The CDR3 runs to 15 residues. With 5 bases removed from V and 6 bases from J, the gap between germline ends came to 18 bases. In DNA, the CDR3 is TGCGCCAGCAGTTCCCGGACCCTGATGGCCAATGAGCAGTTCTTC. This gives the protein CASSSRTLMANEQFF. Full variable domain (outside the CDR3, taken from reference TRBV5-1 and TRBJ2-1): KAGVTQTPRYLIKTRGQQVTLSCSPISGHRSVSWYQQTPGQGLQFLFEYFSETQRNKGNFPGRFSGRQFSNSRSEMNVSTLELGDSALYLCASSSRTLMANEQFFGPGTRLTVL.

In its sample, this clonotype was seen many times. The V and J genes are TRBV20-1 and TRBJ2-1; 11 bases align to TRBD1. Germline-derived CDR1 and CDR2 are DFQATT and SNEGSKA (reference sequence). This CDR3 has 12 amino acids. CDR3 sequence reads: CSWDRGYNEQFF. For the CDR3, the DNA is TGCAGCTGGGACAGGGGGTACAATGAGCAGTTCTTC.

There are many counts of this clonotype. The chain carries TRBV7-9 and TRBJ1-1; 9 bases fit TRBD1. The CDR3 is 14 amino acids. Germline V gene sequence: CDR1 SEHNR, CDR2 FQNEAQ (reference sequence). J lost 5 bases, V lost 5 bases, and 6 bases had no gene match. The CDR3 DNA reads as TGTGCCAGCAGCCAGGGGGACAGGGTAACTGAAGCTTTCTTT. Its protein is CASSQGDRVTEAFF.

This clonotype was found many times. The chain is built from TRBV20-1 and TRBJ1-4, with 8 bases matching TRBD1. V lost 3 bases to trimming and J lost 7 bases; unmatched junction nucleotides: 4. The CDR3 has 13 residues. Germline V CDR1 and CDR2: DFQATT, SNEGSKA (reference sequence). The CDR3 DNA reads TGCAGTGCTAGGGACAGGGCCTCTGAAAAACTGTTTTTT. Its translation is CSARDRASEKLFF.

This clonotype was recorded many times. The chain is built from TRBV20-1 and TRBJ1-2; 9 nucleotides agree with TRBD1. Germline V gene sequence: CDR1 DFQATT, CDR2 SNEGSKA (reference sequence). The CDR3 is made up of 14 amino acids. The CDR3 coding sequence is TGCAGCGCGGGACAGGGACATTTCAGCTATGGCTACACCTTC. Translation gives CSAGQGHFSYGYTF.

In this sample, this clonotype turned up many times. The rearrangement uses TRBV29-1 and TRBJ1-1; D call uncertain. The V end was cut by 3 bases, the J end by 5 bases, with 7 bases between. Germline V CDR1 and CDR2: SQVTM, ANQGSEA. The CDR3 sequence is 11 residues long. CDR3 coding DNA: TGCAGCGTTGATGGAGGGACTGAAGCTTTCTTT. Its translation: CSVDGGTEAFF.

In this sample, this clonotype turned up many times. The V and J genes are TRBV7-9 and TRBJ1-6; possible D gene TRBD1, 6 bases. The CDR3 covers 14 residues. V was pared by 5 bases and J by 5 bases, with 10 bases between. CDR1 is SEHNR and CDR2 is FQNEAQ in the germline V gene (reference sequence). CDR3 nucleotides: TGTGCCAGCAGCCCTTGGACAGATAATTCACCCCTCCACTTT. Residues: CASSPWTDNSPLHF. Drawing the rest from reference TRBV7-9 and TRBJ1-6, the complete variable domain is DTGVSQNPRHKITKRGQNVTFRCDPISEHNRLYWYRQTLGQGPEFLTYFQNEAQLEKSRLLSDRFSAERPKGSFSTLEIQRTEQGDSAMYLCASSPWTDNSPLHFGNGTRLTVT.

In its sample, this clonotype was seen many times. The chain employs TRBV15 and TRBJ2-3; D is undetermined. Per the germline V gene, CDR1 is LNHNV and CDR2 is YYDKDF (reference sequence). V lost 5 bases and J lost 4, with 7 bases in between. This CDR3 comprises 12 residues. The CDR3 sequence is CATSRAADTQYF. The CDR3, as DNA: TGTGCCACCAGCCGGGCCGCAGATACGCAGTATTTT.

This clonotype occurred many times. The chain combines TRBV20-1 with TRBJ1-4; TRBD1 matches 8 bases. The CDR3 has 15 residues. Losses at the gene ends were 2 bases for V and 7 bases for J; bases not matched to a gene: 9. CDR1 DFQATT and CDR2 SNEGSKA come from the germline V gene (reference sequence). For the CDR3, the DNA is TGCAGTGCTAGACTACCCGCGACAGGGGTTGAAAAACTGTTTTTT. This gives the protein CSARLPATGVEKLFF.